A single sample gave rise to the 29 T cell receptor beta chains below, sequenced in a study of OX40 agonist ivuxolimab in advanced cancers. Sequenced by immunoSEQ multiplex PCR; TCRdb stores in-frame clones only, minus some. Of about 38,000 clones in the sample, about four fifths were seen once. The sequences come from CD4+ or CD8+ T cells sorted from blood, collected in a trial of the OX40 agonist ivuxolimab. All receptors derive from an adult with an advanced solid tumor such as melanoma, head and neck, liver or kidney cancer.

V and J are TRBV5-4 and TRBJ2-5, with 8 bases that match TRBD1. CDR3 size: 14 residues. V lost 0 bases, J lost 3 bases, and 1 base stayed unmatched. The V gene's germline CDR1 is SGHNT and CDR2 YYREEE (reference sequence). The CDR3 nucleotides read TGTGCCAGCAGCTTGGGACAGGGGAAAGAGACCCAGTACTTC. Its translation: CASSLGQGKETQYF.

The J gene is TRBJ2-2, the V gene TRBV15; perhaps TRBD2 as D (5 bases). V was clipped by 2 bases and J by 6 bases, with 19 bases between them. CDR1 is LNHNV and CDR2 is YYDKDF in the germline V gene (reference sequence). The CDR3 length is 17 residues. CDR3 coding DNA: TGTGCCACCAGCAGACATCAGTCACGACTATGGTCCGGGGAGCTGTTTTTT. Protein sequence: CATSRHQSRLWSGELFF. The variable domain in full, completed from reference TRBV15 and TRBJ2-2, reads DAMVIQNPRYQVTQFGKPVTLSCSQTLNHNVMYWYQQKSSQAPKLLFHYYDKDFNNEADTPDNFQSRRPNTSFCFLDIRSPGLGDTAMYLCATSRHQSRLWSGELFFGEGSRLTVL.

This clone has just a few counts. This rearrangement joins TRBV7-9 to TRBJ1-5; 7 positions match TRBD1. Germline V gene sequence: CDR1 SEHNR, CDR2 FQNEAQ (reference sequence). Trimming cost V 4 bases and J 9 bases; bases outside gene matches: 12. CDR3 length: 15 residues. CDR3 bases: TGTGCCAGCAGCTCTGGGACCTCAGGGGGTCGGCCCCAGCATTTT. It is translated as CASSSGTSGGRPQHF.

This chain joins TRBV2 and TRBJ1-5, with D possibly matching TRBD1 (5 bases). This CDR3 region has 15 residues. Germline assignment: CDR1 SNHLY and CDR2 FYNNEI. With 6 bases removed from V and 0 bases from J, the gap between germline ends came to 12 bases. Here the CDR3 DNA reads TGTGCCAGCAGCCGAAGGGGCATTAGCAATCAGCCCCAGCATTTT. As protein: CASSRRGISNQPQHF.

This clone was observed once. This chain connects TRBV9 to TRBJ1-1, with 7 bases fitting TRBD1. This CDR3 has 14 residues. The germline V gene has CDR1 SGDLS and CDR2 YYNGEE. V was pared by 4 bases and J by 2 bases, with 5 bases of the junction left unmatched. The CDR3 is CASSFQGGNTEAFF. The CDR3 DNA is TGTGCCAGCAGCTTCCAGGGGGGAAACACTGAAGCTTTCTTT.

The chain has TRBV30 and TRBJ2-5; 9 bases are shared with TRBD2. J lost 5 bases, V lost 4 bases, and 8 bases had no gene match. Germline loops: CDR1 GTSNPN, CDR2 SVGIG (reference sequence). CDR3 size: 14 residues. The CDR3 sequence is CAWKRVAGEETQYF. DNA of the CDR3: TGTGCCTGGAAGAGGGTAGCGGGAGAGGAGACCCAGTACTTC.

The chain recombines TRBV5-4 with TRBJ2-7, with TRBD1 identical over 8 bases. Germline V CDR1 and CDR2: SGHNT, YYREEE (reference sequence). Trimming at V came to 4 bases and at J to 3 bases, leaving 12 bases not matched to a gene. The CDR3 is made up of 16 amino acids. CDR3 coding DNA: TGTGCCAGCAGCCTAGGGACAGGAGGAGGGGACTACGAGCAGTACTTC. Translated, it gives CASSLGTGGGDYEQYF.

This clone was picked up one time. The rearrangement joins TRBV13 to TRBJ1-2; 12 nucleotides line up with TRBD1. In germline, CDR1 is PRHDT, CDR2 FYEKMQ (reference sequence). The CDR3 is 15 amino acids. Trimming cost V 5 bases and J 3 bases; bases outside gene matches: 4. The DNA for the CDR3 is TGTGCCAGCAGCGCGGGGACAGGGGGCTACTATGGCTACACCTTC. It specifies CASSAGTGGYYGYTF.

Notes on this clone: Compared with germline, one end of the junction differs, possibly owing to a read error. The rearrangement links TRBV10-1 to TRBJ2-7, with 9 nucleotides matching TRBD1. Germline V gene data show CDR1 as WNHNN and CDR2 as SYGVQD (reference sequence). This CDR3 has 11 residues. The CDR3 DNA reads TGCGCCAGCAGTGCCGGGACAGGGACTTCCTTC. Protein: CASSAGTGTSF.

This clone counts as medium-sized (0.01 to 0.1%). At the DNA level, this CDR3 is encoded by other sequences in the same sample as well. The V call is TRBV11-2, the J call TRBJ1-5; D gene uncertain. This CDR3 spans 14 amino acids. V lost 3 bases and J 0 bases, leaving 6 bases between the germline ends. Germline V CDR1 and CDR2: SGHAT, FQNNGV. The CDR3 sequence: CASSFADSNQPQHF. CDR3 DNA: TGTGCCAGCAGCTTTGCGGATAGCAATCAGCCCCAGCATTTT.

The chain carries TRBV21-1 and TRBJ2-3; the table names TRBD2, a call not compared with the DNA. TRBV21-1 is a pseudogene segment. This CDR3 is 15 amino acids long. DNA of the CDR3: TGTGCCTTGTCCGGGACTAGCGGTAGCACAGATACGCAGTATTTT. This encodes CALSGTSGSTDTQYF.

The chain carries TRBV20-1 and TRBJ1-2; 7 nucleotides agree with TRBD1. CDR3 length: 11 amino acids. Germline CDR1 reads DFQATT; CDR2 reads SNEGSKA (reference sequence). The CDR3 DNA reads TGCAGGATCGGGACAGACTATGGCTACACCTTC. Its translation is CRIGTDYGYTF.

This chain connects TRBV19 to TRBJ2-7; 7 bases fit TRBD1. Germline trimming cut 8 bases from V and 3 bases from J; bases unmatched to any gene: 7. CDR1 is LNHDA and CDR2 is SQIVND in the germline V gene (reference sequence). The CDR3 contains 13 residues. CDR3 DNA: TGTGCCAGTTCTGACAGGGAAGGCTACGAGCAGTACTTC. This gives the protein CASSDREGYEQYF.

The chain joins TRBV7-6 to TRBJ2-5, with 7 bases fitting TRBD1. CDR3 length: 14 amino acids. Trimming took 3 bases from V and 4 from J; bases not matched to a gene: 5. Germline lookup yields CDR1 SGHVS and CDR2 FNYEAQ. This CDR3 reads CASSFNRGGETQYF. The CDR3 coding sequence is TGTGCCAGCAGCTTCAACAGGGGTGGAGAGACCCAGTACTTC.

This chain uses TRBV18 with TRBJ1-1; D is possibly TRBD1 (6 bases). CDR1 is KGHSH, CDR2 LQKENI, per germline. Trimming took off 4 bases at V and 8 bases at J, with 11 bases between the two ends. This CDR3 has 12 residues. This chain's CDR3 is CASSLGQPEAFF. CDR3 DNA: TGTGCCAGCTCACTTGGACAGCCAGAAGCTTTCTTT.

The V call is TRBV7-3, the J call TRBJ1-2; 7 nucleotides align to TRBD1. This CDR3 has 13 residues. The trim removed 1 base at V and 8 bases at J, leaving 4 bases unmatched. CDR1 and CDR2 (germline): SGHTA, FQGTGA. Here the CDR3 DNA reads TGTGCCAGCAGCTTAAGACAGGGAAGAGGCTACACCTTC. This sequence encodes CASSLRQGRGYTF.

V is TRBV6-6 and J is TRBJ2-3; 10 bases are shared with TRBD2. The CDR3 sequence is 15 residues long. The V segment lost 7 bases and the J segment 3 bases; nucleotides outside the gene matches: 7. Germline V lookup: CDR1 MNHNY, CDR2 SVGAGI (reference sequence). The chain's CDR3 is CASNPSGSGTDTQYF. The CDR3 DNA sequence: TGTGCCAGCAATCCTAGCGGGAGTGGGACAGATACGCAGTATTTT.

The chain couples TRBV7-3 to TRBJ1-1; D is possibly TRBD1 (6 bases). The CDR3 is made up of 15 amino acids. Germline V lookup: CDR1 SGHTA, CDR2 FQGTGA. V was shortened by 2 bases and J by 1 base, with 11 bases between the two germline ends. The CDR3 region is CASSLGGYQNTEAFF. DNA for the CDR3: TGTGCCAGCAGCTTAGGGGGCTATCAGAACACTGAAGCTTTCTTT.

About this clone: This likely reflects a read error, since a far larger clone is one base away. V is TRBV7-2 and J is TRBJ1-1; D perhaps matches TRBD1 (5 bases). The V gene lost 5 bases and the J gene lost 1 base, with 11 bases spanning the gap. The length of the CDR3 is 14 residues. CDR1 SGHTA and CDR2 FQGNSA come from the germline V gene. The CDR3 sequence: CASSQTDQNTEAFF. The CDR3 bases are TGTGCCAGCAGCCAGACAGACCAGAACACTGAAGCTTTCTTT.

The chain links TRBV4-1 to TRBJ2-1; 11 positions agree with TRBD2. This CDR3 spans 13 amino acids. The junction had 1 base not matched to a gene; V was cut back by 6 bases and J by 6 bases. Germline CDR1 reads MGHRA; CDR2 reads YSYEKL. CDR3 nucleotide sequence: TGCGCCAGCAGACTAGCGGGAGCCAATGAGCAGTTCTTC. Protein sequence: CASRLAGANEQFF.

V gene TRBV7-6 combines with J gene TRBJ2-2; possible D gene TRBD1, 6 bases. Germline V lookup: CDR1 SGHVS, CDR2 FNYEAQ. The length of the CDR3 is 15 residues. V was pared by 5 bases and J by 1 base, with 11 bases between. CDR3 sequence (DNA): TGTGCCAGCAGCACGGAACAGGGGAACACCGGGGAGCTGTTTTTT. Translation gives CASSTEQGNTGELFF.

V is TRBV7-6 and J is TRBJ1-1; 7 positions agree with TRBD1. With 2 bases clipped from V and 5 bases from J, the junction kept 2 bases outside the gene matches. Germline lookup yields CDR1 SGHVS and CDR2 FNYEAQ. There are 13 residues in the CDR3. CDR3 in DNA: TGTGCCAGCAGCTTACAGGGGGGGACTGAAGCTTTCTTT. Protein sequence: CASSLQGGTEAFF.

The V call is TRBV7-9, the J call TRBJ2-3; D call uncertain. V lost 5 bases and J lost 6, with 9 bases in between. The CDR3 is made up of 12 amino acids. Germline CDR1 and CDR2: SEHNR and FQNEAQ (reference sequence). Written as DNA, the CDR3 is TGTGCCAGCAGCCTTGCAGCGGATACGCAGTATTTT. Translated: CASSLAADTQYF.

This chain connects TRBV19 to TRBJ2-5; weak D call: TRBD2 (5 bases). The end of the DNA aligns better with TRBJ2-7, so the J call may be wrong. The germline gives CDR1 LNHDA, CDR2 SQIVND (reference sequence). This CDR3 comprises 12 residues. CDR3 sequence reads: CASSILAGEQYF. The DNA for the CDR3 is TGTGCCAGTAGTATCCTAGCAGGCGAGCAGTACTTC.

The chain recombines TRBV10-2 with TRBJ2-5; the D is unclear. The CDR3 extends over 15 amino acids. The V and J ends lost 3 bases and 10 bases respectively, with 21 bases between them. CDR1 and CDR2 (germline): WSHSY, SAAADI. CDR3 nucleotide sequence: TGCGCCAGCAGTGATAATTGGAGTAATCGAGCCGGCCAGTACTTC. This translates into CASSDNWSNRAGQYF.

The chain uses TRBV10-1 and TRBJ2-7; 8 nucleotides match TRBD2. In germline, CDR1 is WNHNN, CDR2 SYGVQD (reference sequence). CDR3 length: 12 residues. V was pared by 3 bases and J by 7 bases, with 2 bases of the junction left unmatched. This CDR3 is CASSDGTREQYF. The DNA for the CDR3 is TGCGCCAGCAGTGACGGGACTAGGGAGCAGTACTTC.

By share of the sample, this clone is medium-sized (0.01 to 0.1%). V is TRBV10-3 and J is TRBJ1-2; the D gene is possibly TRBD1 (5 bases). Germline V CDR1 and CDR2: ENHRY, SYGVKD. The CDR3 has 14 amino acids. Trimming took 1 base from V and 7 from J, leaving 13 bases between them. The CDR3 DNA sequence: TGTGCCATCAGTGAGTTTCCGGGACGCGGTGGCTACACCTTC. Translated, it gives CAISEFPGRGGYTF.

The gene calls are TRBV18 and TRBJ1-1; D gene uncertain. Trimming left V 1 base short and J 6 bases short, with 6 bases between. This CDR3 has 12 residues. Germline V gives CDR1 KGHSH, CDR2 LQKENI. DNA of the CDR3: TGTGCCAGCTCACCACAGGGATCTGAAGCTTTCTTT. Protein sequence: CASSPQGSEAFF.

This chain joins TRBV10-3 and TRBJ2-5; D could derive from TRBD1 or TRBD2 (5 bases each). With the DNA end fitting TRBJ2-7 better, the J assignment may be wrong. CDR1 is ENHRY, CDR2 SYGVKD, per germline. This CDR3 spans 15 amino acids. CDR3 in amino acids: CAISGVGTVKGEQYF. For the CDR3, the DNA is TGTGCCATCAGTGGAGTTGGGACCGTCAAGGGCGAGCAGTACTTC.